The clone carrying this TCR beta chain showed up many times. Its antigen is unknown. The germline V gene has CDR1 SGDLS and CDR2 YYNGEE. The junction had 8 bases not matched to a gene; V was cut back by 0 bases and J by 9 bases. The CDR3 loop spans 14 amino acids. This record belongs to a study of naive and memory T cell subsets. Two oligonucleotides, mixed equimolar, formed the beta constant-region primer covering TRBC1 and TRBC2. TCRdb processed the UMI-ligation and nested PCR reads anew with MiXCR; each CDR3 protein has one entry. The top ten clones hold around a sixth of a sample with around 31,000 distinct CDR3 sequences, 9.5% to 12% of them seen once. EMRA cells were CD45RA+CD27-, and effector memory cells CD45RA-CD27-. Study-level findings and limits: Expression changes during T cell differentiation may affect RNA-based TCR counts. Clonotypes here are unpaired alpha or beta chain sequences.

The chain joins TRBV9 to TRBJ2-5; 7 nucleotides match TRBD2. This clonotype originated in a human donor in good health. The source material was effector memory CD4+ T cells from blood. The subset: effector memory, CD45RA- CD27-. Written as DNA, the CDR3 is TGTGCCAGCAGCGTAGGGGACGGACTAGGTGCCCAGTACTTC. Its protein is CASSVGDGLGAQYF.